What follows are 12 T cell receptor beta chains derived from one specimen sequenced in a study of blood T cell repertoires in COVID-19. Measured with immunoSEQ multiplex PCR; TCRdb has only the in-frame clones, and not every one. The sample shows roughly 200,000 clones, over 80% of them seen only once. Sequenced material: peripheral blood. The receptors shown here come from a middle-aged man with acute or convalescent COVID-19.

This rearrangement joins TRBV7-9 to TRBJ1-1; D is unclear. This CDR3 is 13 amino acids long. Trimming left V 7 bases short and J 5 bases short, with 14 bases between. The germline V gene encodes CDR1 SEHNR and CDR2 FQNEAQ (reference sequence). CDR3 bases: TGTGCCAGCACCTTGAAGGGCGGGACTGAAGCTTTCTTT. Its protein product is CASTLKGGTEAFF.

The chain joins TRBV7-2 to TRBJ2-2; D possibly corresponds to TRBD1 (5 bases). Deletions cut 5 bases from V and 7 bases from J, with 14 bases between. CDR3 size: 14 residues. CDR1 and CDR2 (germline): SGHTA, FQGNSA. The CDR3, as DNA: TGTGCCAGCAGCCAGCATCCTAGGGGCGGGGAGCTGTTTTTT. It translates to CASSQHPRGGELFF.

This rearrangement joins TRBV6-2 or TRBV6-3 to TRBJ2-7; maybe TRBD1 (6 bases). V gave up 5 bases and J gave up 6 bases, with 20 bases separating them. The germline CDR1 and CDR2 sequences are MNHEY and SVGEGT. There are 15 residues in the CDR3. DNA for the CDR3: TGTGCCAGCAGTCAATACCAGACAGGCACTGGCGAGCAGTACTTC. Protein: CASSQYQTGTGEQYF.

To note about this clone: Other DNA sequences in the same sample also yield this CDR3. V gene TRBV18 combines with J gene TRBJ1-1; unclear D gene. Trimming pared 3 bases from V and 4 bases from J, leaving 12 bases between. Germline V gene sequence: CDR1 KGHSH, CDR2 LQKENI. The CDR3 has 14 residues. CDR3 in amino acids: CASSPNGVGTEAFF. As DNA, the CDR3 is TGTGCCAGCTCACCCAACGGGGTGGGCACTGAAGCTTTCTTT.

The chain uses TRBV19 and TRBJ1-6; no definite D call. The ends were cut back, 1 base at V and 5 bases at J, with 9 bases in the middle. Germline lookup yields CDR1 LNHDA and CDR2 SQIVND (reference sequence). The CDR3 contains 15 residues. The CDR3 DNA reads TGTGCCAGTAGTATAGGGGCACCGGATAATTCACCCCTCCACTTT. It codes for CASSIGAPDNSPLHF.

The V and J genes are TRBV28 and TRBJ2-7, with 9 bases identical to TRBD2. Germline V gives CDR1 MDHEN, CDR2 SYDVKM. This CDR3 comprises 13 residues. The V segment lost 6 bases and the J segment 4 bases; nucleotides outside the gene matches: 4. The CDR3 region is CASSPAGGYEQYF. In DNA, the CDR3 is TGTGCCAGCAGCCCGGCGGGGGGGTACGAGCAGTACTTC. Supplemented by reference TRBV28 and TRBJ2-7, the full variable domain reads DVKVTQSSRYLVKRTGEKVFLECVQDMDHENMFWYRQDPGLGLRLIYFSYDVKMKEKGDIPEGYSVSREKKERFSLILESASTNQTSMYLCASSPAGGYEQYFGPGTRLTVT.

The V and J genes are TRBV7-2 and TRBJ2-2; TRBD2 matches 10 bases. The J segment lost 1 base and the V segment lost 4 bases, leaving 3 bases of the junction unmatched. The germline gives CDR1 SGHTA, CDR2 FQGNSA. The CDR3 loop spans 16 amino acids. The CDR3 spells CASSSSGRWNTGELFF. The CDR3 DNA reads TGTGCCAGCAGCTCTAGCGGGAGATGGAACACCGGGGAGCTGTTTTTT.

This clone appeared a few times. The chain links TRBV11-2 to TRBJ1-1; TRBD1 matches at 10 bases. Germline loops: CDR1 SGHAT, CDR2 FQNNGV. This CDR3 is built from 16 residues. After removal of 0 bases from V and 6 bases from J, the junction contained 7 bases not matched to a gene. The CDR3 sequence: CASSLDRGQGKAEAFF. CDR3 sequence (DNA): TGTGCCAGCAGCTTAGATCGGGGACAGGGGAAGGCTGAAGCTTTCTTT.

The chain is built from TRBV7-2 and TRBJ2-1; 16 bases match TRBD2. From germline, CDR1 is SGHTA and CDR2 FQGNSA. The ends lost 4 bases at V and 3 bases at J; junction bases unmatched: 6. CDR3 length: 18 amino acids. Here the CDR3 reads CASSSPGTSGGGYNEQFF. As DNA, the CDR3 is TGTGCCAGCAGCTCCCCCGGGACTAGCGGGGGGGGCTACAATGAGCAGTTCTTC.

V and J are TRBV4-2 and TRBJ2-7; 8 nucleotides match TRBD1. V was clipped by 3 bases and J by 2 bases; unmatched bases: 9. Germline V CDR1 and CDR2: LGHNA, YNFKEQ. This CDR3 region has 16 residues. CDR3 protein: CASSHRVGTGTYEQYF. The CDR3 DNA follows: TGTGCCAGCAGCCATAGGGTCGGGACAGGAACCTACGAGCAGTACTTC.

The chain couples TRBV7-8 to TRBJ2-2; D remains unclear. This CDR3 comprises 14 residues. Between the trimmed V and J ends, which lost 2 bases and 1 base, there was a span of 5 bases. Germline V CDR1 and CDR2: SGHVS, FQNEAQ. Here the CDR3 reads CASSLSRNTGELFF. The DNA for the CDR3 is TGTGCCAGCAGCTTATCTAGGAACACCGGGGAGCTGTTTTTT.

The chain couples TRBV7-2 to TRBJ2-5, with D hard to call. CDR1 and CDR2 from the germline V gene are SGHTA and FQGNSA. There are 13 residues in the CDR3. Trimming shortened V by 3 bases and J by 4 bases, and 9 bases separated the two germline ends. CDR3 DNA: TGTGCCAGCAGCTTTAGCCTTGGAGAGACCCAGTACTTC. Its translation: CASSFSLGETQYF.